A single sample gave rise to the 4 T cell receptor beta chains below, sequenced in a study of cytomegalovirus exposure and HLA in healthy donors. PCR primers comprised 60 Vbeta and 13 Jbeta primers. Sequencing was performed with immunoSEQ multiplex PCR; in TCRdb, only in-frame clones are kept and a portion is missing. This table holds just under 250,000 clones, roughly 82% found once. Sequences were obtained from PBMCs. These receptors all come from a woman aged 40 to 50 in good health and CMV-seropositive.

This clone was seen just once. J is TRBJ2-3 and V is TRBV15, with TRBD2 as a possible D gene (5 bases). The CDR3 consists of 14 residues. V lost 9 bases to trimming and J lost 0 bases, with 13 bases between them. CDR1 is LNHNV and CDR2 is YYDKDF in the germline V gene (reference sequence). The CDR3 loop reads CATGRAASTDTQYF. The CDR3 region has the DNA TGTGCCACGGGGAGAGCGGCAAGCACAGATACGCAGTATTTT.

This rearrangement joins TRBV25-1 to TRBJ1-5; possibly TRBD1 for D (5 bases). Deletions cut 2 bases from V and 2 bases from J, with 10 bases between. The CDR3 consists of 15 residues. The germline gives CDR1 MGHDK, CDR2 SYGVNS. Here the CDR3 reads CASSEGTGGNQPQHF. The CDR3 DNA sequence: TGTGCCAGCAGTGAAGGGACGGGGGGCAATCAGCCCCAGCATTTT.

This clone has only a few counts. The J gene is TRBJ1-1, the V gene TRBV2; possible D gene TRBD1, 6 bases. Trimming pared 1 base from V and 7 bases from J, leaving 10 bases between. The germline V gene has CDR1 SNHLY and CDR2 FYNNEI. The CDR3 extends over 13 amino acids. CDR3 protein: CASSEGGLVEAFF. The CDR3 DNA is TGTGCCAGCAGTGAAGGGGGGCTTGTTGAAGCTTTCTTT.

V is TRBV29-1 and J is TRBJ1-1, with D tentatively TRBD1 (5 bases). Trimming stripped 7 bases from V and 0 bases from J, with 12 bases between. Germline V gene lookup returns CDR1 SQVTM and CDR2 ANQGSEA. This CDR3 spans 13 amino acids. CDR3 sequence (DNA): TGCAGCGCCGCGACAGTCATGAACACTGAAGCTTTCTTT. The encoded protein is CSAATVMNTEAFF.